In its sample, the clone carrying this T cell receptor (beta chain) was seen a few times. Its target is unknown. These data belong to a study of T-cell memory formation after mild COVID-19. Study overall: Across donors, TCR clusters were largely donor specific.

The CDR3 loop spans 14 amino acids. Trimming left V 0 bases short and J 5 bases short, with 11 bases between. The germline CDR1 and CDR2 sequences are SGDLS and YYNGEE. MiXCR was run by TCRdb on the 5' RACE reads, yielding one entry per CDR3 protein. The data show around 200,000 distinct CDR3 sequences, with around 20% seen just once and roughly 3.8% held by the top ten. Study-wide results and caveats: Among clones contracting day 15 to 85, CD4/CD8 was balanced, whereas later expanders leaned CD4+. The study detected some responding clones in pre-infection memory, suggesting cross-reactive memory joined.

The receptor was derived from a young man who had mild COVID-19 (a few samples of this study predate the infection). Cell type and time point are not known. This chain links TRBV9 with TRBJ2-5; D may be TRBD2 (6 bases). Material for sequencing was PBMCs or a T cell subset sorted from them (not recorded which). The CDR3 nucleotides read TGTGCCAGCAGCGTAGCAGGAGGGCTCGAGACCCAGTACTTC. Protein sequence: CASSVAGGLETQYF. The variable domain in full, completed from reference TRBV9 and TRBJ2-5, reads DSGVTQTPKHLITATGQRVTLRCSPRSGDLSVYWYQQSLDQGLQFLIQYYNGEERAKGNILERFSAQQFPDLHSELNLSSLELGDSALYFCASSVAGGLETQYFGPGTRLLVL.